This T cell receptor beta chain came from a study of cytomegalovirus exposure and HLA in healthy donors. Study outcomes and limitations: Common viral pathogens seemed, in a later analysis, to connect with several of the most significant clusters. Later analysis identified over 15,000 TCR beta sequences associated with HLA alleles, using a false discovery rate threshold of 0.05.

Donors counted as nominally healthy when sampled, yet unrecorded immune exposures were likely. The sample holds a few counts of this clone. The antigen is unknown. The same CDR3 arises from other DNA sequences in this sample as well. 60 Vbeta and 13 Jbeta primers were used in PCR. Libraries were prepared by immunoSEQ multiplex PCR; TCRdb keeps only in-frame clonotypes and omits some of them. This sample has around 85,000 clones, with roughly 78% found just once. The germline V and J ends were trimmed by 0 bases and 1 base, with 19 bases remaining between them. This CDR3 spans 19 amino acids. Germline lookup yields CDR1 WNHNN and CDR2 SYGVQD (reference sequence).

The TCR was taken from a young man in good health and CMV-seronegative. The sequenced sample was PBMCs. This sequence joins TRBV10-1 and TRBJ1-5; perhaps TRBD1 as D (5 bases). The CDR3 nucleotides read TGCGCCAGCAGTGAGTCAAGGAGCCCCTGGGGCGAAAGCAATCAGCCCCAGCATTTT. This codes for CASSESRSPWGESNQPQHF.